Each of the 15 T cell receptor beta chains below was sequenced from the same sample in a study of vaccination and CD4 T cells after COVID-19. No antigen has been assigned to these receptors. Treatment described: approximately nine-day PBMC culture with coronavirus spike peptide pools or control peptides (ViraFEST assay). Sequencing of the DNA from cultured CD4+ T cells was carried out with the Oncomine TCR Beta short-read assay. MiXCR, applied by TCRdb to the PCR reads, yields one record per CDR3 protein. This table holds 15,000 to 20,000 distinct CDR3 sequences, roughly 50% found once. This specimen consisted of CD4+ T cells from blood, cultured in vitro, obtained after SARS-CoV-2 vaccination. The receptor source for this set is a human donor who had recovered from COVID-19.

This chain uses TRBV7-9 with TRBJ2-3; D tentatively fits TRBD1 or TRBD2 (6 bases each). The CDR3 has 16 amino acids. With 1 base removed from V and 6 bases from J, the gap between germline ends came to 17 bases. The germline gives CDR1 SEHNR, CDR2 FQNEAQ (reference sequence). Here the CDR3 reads CASSLGGAPLGDTQYF. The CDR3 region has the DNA TGTGCCAGCAGCTTAGGGGGGGCTCCTTTGGGGGATACGCAGTATTTT.

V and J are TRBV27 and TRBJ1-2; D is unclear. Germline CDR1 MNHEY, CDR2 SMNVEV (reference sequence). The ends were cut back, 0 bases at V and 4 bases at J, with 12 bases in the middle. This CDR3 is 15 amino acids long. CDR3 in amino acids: CASSLSSQVLYGYTF. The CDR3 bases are TGTGCCAGCAGTTTATCGTCCCAGGTTCTCTATGGCTACACCTTC.

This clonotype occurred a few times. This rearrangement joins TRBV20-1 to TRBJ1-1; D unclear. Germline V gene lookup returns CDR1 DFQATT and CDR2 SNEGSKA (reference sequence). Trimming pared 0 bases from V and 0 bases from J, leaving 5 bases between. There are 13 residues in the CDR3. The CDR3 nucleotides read TGCAGTGCTAGAGAACACTTGAACACTGAAGCTTTCTTT. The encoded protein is CSAREHLNTEAFF.

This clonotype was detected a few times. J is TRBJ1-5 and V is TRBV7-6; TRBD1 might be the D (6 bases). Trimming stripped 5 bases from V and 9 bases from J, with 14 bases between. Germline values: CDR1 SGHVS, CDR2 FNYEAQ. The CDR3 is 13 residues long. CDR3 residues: CASSPRGGAPQHF. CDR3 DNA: TGTGCCAGCAGCCCAAGAGGGGGAGCGCCCCAGCATTTT.

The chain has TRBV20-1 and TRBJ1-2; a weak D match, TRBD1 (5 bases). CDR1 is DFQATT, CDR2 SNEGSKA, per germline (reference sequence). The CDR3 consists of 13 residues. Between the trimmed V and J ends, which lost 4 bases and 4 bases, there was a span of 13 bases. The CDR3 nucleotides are TGCAGTGCTAAGGCCAGGGCGGGCTATGGCTACACCTTC. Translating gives CSAKARAGYGYTF.

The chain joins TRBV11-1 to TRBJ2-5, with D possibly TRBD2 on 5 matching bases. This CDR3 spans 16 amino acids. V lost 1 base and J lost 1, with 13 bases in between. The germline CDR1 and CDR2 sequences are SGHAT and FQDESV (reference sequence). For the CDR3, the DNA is TGTGCCAGCAGCTTAGGTCCAGCGGCCACCCAAGAGACCCAGTACTTC. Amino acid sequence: CASSLGPAATQETQYF.

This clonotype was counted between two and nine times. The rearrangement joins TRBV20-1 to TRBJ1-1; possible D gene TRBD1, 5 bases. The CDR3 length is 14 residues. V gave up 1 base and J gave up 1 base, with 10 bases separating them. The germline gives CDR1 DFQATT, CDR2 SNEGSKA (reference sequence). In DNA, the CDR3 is TGCAGTGCTAGAGTCCCAGGGCCGAACACTGAAGCTTTCTTT. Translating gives CSARVPGPNTEAFF.

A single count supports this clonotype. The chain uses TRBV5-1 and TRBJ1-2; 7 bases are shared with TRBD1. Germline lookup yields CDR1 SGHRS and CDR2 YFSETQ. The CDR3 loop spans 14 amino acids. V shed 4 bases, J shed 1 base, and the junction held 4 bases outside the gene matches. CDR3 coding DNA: TGCGCCAGCAGCCTGAGACAGGGTAACTATGGCTACACCTTC. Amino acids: CASSLRQGNYGYTF.

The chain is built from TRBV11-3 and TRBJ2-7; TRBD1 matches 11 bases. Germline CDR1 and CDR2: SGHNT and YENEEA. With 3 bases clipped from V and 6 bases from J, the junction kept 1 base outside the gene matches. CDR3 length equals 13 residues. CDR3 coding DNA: TGTGCCAGCAGCTTGGGGACAGGGGGCGAGCAGTACTTC. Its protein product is CASSLGTGGEQYF.

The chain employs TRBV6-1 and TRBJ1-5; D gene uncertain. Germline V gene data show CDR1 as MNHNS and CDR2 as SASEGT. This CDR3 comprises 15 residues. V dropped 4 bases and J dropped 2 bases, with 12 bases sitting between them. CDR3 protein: CASSGQSGGNQPQHF. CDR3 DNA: TGTGCCAGCAGTGGGCAGTCCGGGGGCAATCAGCCCCAGCATTTT.

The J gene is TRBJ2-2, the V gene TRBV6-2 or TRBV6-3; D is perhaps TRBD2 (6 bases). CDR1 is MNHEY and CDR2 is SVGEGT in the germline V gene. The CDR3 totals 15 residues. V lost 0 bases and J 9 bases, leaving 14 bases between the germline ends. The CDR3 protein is CASSYSPIRGRELFF. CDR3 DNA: TGTGCCAGCAGTTACTCTCCCATCCGGGGGAGGGAGCTGTTTTTT.

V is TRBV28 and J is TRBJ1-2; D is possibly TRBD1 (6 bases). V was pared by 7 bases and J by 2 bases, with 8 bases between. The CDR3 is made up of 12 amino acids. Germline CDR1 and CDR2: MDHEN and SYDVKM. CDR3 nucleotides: TGTGCCAGCACAGGGGCCAACTATGGCTACACCTTC. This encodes CASTGANYGYTF.

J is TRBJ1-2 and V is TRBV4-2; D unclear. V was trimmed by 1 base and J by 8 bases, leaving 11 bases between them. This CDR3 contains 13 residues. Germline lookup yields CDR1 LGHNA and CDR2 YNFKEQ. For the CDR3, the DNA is TGTGCCAGCAGCCAAGTAACCGGGGAAGGCTACACCTTC. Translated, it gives CASSQVTGEGYTF.

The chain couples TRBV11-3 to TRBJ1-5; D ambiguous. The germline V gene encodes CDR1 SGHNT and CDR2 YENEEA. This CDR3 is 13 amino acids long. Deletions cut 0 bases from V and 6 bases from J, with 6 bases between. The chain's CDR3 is CASSLDGSQPQHF. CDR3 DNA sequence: TGTGCCAGCAGCTTAGATGGGAGTCAGCCCCAGCATTTT.

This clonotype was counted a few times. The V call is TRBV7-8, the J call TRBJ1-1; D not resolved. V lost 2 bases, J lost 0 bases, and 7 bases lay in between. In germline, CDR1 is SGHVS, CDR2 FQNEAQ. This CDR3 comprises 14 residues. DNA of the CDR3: TGTGCCAGCAGCTTAATCGGGATGAACACTGAAGCTTTCTTT. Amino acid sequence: CASSLIGMNTEAFF.